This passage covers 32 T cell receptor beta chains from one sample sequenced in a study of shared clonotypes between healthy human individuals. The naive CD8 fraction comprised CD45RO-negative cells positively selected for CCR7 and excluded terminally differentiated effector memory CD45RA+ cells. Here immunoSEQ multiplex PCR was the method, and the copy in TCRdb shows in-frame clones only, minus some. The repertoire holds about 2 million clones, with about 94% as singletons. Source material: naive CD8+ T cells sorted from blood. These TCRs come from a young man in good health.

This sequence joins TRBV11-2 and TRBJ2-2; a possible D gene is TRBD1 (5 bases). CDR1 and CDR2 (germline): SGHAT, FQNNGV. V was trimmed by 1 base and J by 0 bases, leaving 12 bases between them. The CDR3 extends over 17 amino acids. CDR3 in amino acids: CASSLVAGFANTGELFF. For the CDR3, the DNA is TGTGCCAGCAGCTTAGTTGCAGGGTTCGCGAACACCGGGGAGCTGTTTTTT.

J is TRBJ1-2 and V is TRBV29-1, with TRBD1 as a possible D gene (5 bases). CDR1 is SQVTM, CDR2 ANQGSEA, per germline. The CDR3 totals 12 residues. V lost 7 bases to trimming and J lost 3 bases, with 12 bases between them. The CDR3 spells CSGAGADYGYTF. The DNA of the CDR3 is TGCAGCGGTGCCGGGGCCGACTATGGCTACACCTTC.

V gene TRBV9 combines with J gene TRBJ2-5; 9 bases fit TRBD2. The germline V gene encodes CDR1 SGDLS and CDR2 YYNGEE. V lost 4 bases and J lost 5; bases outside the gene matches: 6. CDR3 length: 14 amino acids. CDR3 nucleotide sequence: TGTGCCAGCAGCTCGCGGGGGGGCGAGGAGACCCAGTACTTC. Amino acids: CASSSRGGEETQYF.

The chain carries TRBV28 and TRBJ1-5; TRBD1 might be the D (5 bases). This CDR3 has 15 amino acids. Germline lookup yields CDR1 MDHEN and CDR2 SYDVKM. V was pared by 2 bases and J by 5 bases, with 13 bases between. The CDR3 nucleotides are TGTGCCAGCAGTTTAATCTATTCGACAGATCAGCCCCAGCATTTT. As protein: CASSLIYSTDQPQHF.

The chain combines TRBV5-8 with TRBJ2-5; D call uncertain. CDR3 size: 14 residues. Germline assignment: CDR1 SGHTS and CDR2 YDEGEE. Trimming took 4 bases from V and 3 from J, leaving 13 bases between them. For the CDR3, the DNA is TGTGCCAGCAGCCTTTCAGACATAGAAGAGACCCAGTACTTC. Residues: CASSLSDIEETQYF. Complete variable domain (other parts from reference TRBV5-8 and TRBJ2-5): EAGVTQSPTHLIKTRGQQATLRCSPISGHTSVYWYQQALGLGLQFLLWYDEGEERNRGNFPPRFSGRQFPNYSSELNVNALELEDSALYLCASSLSDIEETQYFGPGTRLLVL.

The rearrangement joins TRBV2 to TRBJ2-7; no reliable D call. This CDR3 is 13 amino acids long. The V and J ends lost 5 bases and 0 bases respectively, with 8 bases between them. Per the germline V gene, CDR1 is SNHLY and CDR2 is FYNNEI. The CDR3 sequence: CASSFENSYEQYF. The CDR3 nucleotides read TGTGCCAGCAGTTTCGAGAACTCCTACGAGCAGTACTTC. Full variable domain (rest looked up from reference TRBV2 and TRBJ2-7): EPEVTQTPSHQVTQMGQEVILRCVPISNHLYFYWYRQILGQKVEFLVSFYNNEISEKSEIFDDQFSVERPDGSNFTLKIRSTKLEDSAMYFCASSFENSYEQYFGPGTRLTVT.

The CDR3 reads CAISGASTDTQYF. CDR3 bases: TGTGCCATCTCAGGGGCCAGCACAGATACGCAGTATTTT. The genes are TRBV6-1 and TRBJ2-3, with a tentative D call TRBD1 (6 bases). The CDR3 runs to 13 residues. Trimming shortened V by 10 bases and J by 0 bases, and 11 bases separated the two germline ends. The germline gives CDR1 MNHNS, CDR2 SASEGT.

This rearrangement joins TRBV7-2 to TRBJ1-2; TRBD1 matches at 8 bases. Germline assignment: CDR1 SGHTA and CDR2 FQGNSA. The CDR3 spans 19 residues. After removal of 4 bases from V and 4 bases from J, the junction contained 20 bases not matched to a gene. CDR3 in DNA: TGTGCCAGCAGCTACACCTCACGGGGCAGGGGGCATAACACCTATGGCTACACCTTC. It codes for CASSYTSRGRGHNTYGYTF. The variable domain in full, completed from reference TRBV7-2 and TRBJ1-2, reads GAGVSQSPSNKVTEKGKDVELRCDPISGHTALYWYRQSLGQGLEFLIYFQGNSAPDKSGLPSDRFSAERTGGSVSTLTIQRTQQEDSAVYLCASSYTSRGRGHNTYGYTFGSGTRLTVV.

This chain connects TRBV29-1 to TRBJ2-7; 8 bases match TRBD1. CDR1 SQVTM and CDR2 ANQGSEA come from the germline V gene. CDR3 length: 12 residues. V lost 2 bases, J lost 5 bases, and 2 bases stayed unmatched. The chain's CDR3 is CSVEQGAHEQYF. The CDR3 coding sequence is TGCAGCGTTGAACAGGGGGCTCACGAGCAGTACTTC.

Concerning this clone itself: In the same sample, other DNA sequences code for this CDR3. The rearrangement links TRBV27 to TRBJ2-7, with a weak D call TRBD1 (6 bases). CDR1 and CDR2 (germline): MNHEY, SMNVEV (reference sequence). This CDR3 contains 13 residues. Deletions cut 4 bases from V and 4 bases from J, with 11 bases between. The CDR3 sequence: CASSSTGLYEQYF. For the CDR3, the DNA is TGTGCCAGCAGTTCAACAGGGTTGTACGAGCAGTACTTC.

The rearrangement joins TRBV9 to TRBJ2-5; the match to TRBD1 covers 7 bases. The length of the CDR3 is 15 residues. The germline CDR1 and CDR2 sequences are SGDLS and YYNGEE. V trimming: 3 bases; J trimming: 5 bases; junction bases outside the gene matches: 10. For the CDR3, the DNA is TGTGCCAGCAGCGCGTATACAGGGGTCCTTGAGACCCAGTACTTC. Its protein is CASSAYTGVLETQYF. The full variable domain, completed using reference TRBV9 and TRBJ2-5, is DSGVTQTPKHLITATGQRVTLRCSPRSGDLSVYWYQQSLDQGLQFLIQYYNGEERAKGNILERFSAQQFPDLHSELNLSSLELGDSALYFCASSAYTGVLETQYFGPGTRLLVL.

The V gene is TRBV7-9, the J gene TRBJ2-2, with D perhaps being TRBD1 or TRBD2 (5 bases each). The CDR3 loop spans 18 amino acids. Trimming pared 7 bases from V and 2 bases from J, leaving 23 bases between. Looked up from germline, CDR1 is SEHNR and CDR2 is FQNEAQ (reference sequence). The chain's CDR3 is CASTAMIWGTSNTGELFF. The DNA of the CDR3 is TGTGCCAGCACCGCTATGATTTGGGGGACCTCTAACACCGGGGAGCTGTTTTTT.

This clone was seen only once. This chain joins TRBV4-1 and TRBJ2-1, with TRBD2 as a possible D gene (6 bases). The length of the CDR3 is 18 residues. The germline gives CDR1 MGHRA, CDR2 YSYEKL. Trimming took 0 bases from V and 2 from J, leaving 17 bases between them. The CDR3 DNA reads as TGCGCCAGCAGCCAAGATTGGGGCGCGGGGTTCGCCTACAATGAGCAGTTCTTC. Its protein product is CASSQDWGAGFAYNEQFF.

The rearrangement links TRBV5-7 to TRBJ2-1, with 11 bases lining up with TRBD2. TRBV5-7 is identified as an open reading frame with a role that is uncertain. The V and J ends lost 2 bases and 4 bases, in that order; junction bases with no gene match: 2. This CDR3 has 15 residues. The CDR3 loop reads CASSFSGGAYNEQFF. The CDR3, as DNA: TGTGCCAGCAGCTTTAGCGGGGGGGCTTACAATGAGCAGTTCTTC.

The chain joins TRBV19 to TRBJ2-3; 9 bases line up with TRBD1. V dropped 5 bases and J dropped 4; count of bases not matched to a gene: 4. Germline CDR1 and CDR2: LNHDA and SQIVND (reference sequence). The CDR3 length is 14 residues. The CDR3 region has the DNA TGTGCCAGTAGTCCCGGGACAGGGCCAGATACGCAGTATTTT. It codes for CASSPGTGPDTQYF.

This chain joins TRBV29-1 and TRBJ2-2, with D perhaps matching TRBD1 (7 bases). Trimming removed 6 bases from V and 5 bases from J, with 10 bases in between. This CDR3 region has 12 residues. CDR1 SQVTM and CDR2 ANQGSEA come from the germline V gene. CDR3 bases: TGCAGCGTCCAGGGGGGAACCGGGGAGCTGTTTTTT. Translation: CSVQGGTGELFF.

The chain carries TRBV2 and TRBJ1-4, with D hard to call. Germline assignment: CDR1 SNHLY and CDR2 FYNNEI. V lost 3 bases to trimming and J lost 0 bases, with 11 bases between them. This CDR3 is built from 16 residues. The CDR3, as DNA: TGTGCCAGCAGTGATAACAGCGAATCAACTAATGAAAAACTGTTTTTT. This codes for CASSDNSESTNEKLFF.

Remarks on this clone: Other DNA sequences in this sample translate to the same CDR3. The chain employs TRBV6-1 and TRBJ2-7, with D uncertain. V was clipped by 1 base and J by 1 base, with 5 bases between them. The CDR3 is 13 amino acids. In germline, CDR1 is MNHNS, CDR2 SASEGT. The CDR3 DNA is TGTGCCAGCAGTGAAGTAGGGTCCTACGAGCAGTACTTC. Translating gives CASSEVGSYEQYF.

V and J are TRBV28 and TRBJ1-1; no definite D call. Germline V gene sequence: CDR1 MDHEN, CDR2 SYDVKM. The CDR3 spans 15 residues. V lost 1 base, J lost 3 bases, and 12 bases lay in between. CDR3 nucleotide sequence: TGTGCCAGCAGTTTATATCGGGGAGTGGACACTGAAGCTTTCTTT. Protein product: CASSLYRGVDTEAFF.

This CDR3 reads CAWGDRDRDHEQYF. The CDR3 DNA reads TGTGCCTGGGGTGACCGGGACAGGGACCACGAGCAGTACTTC. The chain couples TRBV30 to TRBJ2-7; 9 positions match TRBD1. CDR3 length equals 14 residues. Per the germline V gene, CDR1 is GTSNPN and CDR2 is SVGIG (reference sequence). The V segment lost 5 bases and the J segment 5 bases; nucleotides outside the gene matches: 10.

In DNA, the CDR3 is TGTGCCAGCAGCCAACTACAGGGGCTGAACACTGAAGCTTTCTTT. Its protein product is CASSQLQGLNTEAFF. The rearrangement uses TRBV4-2 and TRBJ1-1, with 7 bases lining up with TRBD1. The CDR3 loop spans 15 amino acids. In germline, CDR1 is LGHNA, CDR2 YNFKEQ. V lost 2 bases, J lost 0 bases, and 3 bases stayed unmatched.

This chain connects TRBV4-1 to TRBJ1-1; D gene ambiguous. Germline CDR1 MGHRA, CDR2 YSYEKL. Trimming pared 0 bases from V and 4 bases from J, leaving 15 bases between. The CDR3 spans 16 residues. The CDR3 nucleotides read TGCGCCAGCAGCCAAGACCGCGAGGGCTCGAGCACTGAAGCTTTCTTT. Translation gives CASSQDREGSSTEAFF.

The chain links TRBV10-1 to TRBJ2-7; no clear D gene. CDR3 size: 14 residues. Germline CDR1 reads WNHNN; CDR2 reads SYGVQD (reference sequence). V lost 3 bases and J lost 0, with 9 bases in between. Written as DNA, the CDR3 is TGCGCCAGCAGTGATAGTCCCAACTCCTACGAGCAGTACTTC. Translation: CASSDSPNSYEQYF.

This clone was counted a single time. The CDR3: CASSDDRVHEQYF. The CDR3 DNA is TGTGCCAGCAGTGACGACAGGGTTCACGAGCAGTACTTC. The chain combines TRBV2 with TRBJ2-7; TRBD1 agrees at 7 bases. The CDR3 spans 13 residues. J was trimmed by 5 bases and V by 3 bases; bases with no gene match: 4. Looked up from germline, CDR1 is SNHLY and CDR2 is FYNNEI. The full variable domain, in which reference TRBV2 and TRBJ2-7 provide the parts outside the CDR3, is EPEVTQTPSHQVTQMGQEVILRCVPISNHLYFYWYRQILGQKVEFLVSFYNNEISEKSEIFDDQFSVERPDGSNFTLKIRSTKLEDSAMYFCASSDDRVHEQYFGPGTRLTVT.

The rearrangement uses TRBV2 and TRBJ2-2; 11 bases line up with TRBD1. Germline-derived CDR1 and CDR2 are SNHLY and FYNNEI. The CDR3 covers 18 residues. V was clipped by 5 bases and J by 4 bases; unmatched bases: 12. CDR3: CASSHPQGQGEGTGELFF. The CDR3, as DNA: TGTGCCAGCAGTCACCCCCAGGGACAGGGGGAAGGCACCGGGGAGCTGTTTTTT.

The CDR3 protein is CASSQENTGTGDTEAFF. CDR3 nucleotide sequence: TGCGCCAGCAGCCAAGAAAATACCGGGACAGGGGACACTGAAGCTTTCTTT. The rearrangement joins TRBV4-1 to TRBJ1-1, with 10 bases lining up with TRBD1. The CDR3 consists of 17 residues. The ends lost 0 bases at V and 3 bases at J; junction bases unmatched: 7. CDR1 and CDR2 (germline): MGHRA, YSYEKL.

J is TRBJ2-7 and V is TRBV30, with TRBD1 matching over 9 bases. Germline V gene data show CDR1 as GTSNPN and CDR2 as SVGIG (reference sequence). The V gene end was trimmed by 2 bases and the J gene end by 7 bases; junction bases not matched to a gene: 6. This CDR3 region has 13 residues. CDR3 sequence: CAWSPGQGPEQYF. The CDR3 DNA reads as TGTGCCTGGAGTCCGGGACAGGGCCCGGAGCAGTACTTC.

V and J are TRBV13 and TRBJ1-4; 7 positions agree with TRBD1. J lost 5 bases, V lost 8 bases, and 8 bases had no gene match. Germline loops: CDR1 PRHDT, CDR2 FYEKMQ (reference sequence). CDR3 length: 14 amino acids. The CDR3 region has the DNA TGTGCCAGCTCTCTAGGGACAGTCAATGAAAAACTGTTTTTT. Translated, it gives CASSLGTVNEKLFF.

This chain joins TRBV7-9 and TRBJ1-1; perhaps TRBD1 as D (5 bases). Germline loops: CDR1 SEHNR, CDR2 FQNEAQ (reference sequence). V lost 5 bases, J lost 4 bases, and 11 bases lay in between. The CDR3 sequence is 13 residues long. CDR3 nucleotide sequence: TGTGCCAGCAGCCAGGGACTTGGCACTGAAGCTTTCTTT. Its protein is CASSQGLGTEAFF.

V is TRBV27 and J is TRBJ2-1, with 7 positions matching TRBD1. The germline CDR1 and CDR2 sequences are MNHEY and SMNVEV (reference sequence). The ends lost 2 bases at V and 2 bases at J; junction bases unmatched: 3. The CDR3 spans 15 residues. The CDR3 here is CASSLVGTAYNEQFF. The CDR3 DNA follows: TGTGCCAGCAGTTTAGTCGGGACAGCCTACAATGAGCAGTTCTTC.

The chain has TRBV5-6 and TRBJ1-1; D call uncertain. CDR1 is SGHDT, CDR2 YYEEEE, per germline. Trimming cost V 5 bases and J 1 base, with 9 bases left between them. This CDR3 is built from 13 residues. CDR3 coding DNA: TGTGCCAGCAGTTTCACCACGAACACTGAAGCTTTCTTT. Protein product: CASSFTTNTEAFF.

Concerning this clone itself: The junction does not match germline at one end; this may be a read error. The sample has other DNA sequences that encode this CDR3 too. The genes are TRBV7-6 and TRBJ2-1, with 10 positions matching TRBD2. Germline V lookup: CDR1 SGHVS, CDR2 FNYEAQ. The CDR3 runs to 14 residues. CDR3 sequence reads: CASSLAGAYNEQFF. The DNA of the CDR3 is TGTGCCAGCAGCCTAGCGGGAGCTTACAATGAGCAGTTCTTC.